This record concerns one T cell receptor (beta chain) sequence. Germline V gives CDR1 LNHDA, CDR2 SQIVND (reference sequence). Deletions cut 3 bases from V and 0 bases from J, with 6 bases between. This CDR3 spans 14 amino acids. This sample was taken from a study of blood T cell repertoires in COVID-19. TCRdb's table, derived via immunoSEQ multiplex PCR, lists solely in-frame clones and lacks some. The sample carries around 310,000 clones, around nine tenths recorded once. Input material: PBMCs or T cells enriched from blood (not recorded which). The chain employs TRBV19 and TRBJ1-3; perhaps TRBD1 as D (5 bases). This sequence was found in a woman aged 40 to 50 who had recovered from COVID-19. The CDR3 nucleotides are TGTGCCAGTAGTATGACAGCCTCTGGAAACACCATATATTTT. Translating gives CASSMTASGNTIYF. Using reference TRBV19 and TRBJ1-3 for the parts outside the CDR3, the full variable domain is DGGITQSPKYLFRKEGQNVTLSCEQNLNHDAMYWYRQDPGQGLRLIYYSQIVNDFQKGDIAEGYSVSREKKESFPLTVTSAQKNPTAFYLCASSMTASGNTIYFGEGSWLTVV.